One and the same sample provided the 16 T cell receptor beta chains below, sequenced in a study of OX40 agonist ivuxolimab in advanced cancers. Repertoires were generated with immunoSEQ multiplex PCR, while TCRdb's copy carries only in-frame clones and drops some. The profile shows tens of thousands of clones, around 85% of them singletons. The sample in question was CD4+ or CD8+ T cells sorted from blood, obtained in a trial of the OX40 agonist ivuxolimab. The receptors were sampled from an adult with an advanced solid tumor such as melanoma, head and neck, liver or kidney cancer.

J is TRBJ1-2 and V is TRBV30; D is perhaps TRBD1 (5 bases). The CDR3 runs 12 residues. Per germline, CDR1 GTSNPN and CDR2 SVGIG (reference sequence). Trimming shortened V by 2 bases and J by 5 bases, and 9 bases separated the two germline ends. For the CDR3, the DNA is TGTGCCTGGAGTCTGGGGACGTATGGCTACACCTTC. Amino acids: CAWSLGTYGYTF. The whole variable domain, filled in from reference TRBV30 and TRBJ1-2, reads SQTIHQWPATLVQPVGSPLSLECTVEGTSNPNLYWYRQAAGRGLQLLFYSVGIGQISSEVPQNLSASRPQDRQFILSSKKLLLSDSGFYLCAWSLGTYGYTFGSGTRLTVV.

This clone was counted a single time. The CDR3 DNA follows: TGTGCCAGCAGGAGGGAGACCAATCAGCCCCAGCATTTT. Translated, it gives CASRRETNQPQHF. V and J are TRBV6-1 and TRBJ1-5; no clear D gene. CDR3 length: 13 residues. The germline V gene has CDR1 MNHNS and CDR2 SASEGT. Trimming cost V 6 bases and J 3 bases, with 9 bases left between them.

The V call is TRBV29-1, the J call TRBJ2-7; the match to TRBD1 covers 10 bases. This CDR3 has 12 residues. Germline assignment: CDR1 SQVTM and CDR2 ANQGSEA. The ends lost 5 bases at V and 5 bases at J; junction bases unmatched: 3. DNA of the CDR3: TGCAGCGTTCGACAGGGGGCCGACGAGCAGTACTTC. As protein: CSVRQGADEQYF.

This chain uses TRBV11-2 with TRBJ1-1; no firm D call. Deletions cut 1 base from V and 3 bases from J, with 6 bases between. This CDR3 spans 13 amino acids. Per germline, CDR1 SGHAT and CDR2 FQNNGV. Written as DNA, the CDR3 is TGTGCCAGCAGCTTAGGGCAAGACACTGAAGCTTTCTTT. Protein: CASSLGQDTEAFF.

The V call is TRBV11-3, the J call TRBJ1-1, with a possible D match to TRBD1 (5 bases). The CDR3 is 15 amino acids. Looked up from germline, CDR1 is SGHNT and CDR2 is YENEEA. V was clipped by 0 bases and J by 3 bases, with 11 bases between them. CDR3 protein: CASSLDNQGHTEAFF. CDR3 in DNA: TGTGCCAGCAGCTTAGATAACCAGGGCCACACTGAAGCTTTCTTT. The entire variable domain, with the rest obtained from reference TRBV11-3 and TRBJ1-1, is as follows: EAGVVQSPRYKIIEKKQPVAFWCNPISGHNTLYWYLQNLGQGPELLIRYENEEAVDDSQLPKDRFSAERLKGVDSTLKIQPAELGDSAVYLCASSLDNQGHTEAFFGQGTRLTVV.

This chain connects TRBV28 to TRBJ1-6; 8 nucleotides line up with TRBD1. CDR1 and CDR2 (germline): MDHEN, SYDVKM. This CDR3 contains 19 residues. V shed 5 bases and J 7 bases; nucleotides not matched to a gene: 19. CDR3 in amino acids: CASSPPGTGTLVGNSPLHF. For the CDR3, the DNA is TGTGCCAGCAGTCCCCCCGGGACAGGAACGTTAGTCGGGAATTCACCCCTCCACTTT.

The rearrangement joins TRBV4-1 to TRBJ2-2; 8 positions agree with TRBD1. The junction had 9 bases not matched to a gene; V was cut back by 1 base and J by 2 bases. The CDR3 is 18 amino acids. Looked up from germline, CDR1 is MGHRA and CDR2 is YSYEKL. The CDR3 protein is CASSQVGRTGPNTGELFF. CDR3 nucleotide sequence: TGCGCCAGCAGCCAAGTAGGCAGGACAGGGCCCAACACCGGGGAGCTGTTTTTT.

This clone showed up just a few times. The V call is TRBV4-1, the J call TRBJ1-5, with 7 nucleotides matching TRBD1. The CDR3 has 15 residues. With 4 bases clipped from V and 6 bases from J, the junction kept 9 bases outside the gene matches. Germline V gene lookup returns CDR1 MGHRA and CDR2 YSYEKL. CDR3 loop: CASSRQTGNFQPQHF. The CDR3 nucleotides are TGCGCCAGCAGCCGGCAGACAGGGAACTTTCAGCCCCAGCATTTT.

This chain connects TRBV7-9 to TRBJ2-3; maybe TRBD2 (6 bases). This CDR3 contains 16 residues. In germline, CDR1 is SEHNR, CDR2 FQNEAQ (reference sequence). The ends were cut back, 1 base at V and 2 bases at J, with 13 bases in the middle. The CDR3 bases are TGTGCCAGCAGCTTAGACTTGGGGGGAATCACAGATACGCAGTATTTT. As protein: CASSLDLGGITDTQYF.

The chain uses TRBV10-2 and TRBJ1-2; D possibly corresponds to TRBD1 (6 bases). CDR3 size: 16 residues. V lost 3 bases to trimming and J lost 2 bases, with 16 bases between them. Germline CDR1 reads WSHSY; CDR2 reads SAAADI. CDR3 loop: CASSDFRFQGNYGYTF. For the CDR3, the DNA is TGCGCCAGCAGTGATTTCAGGTTTCAGGGGAACTATGGCTACACCTTC.

The J gene is TRBJ2-1, the V gene TRBV5-1; 9 bases fit TRBD2. Looked up from germline, CDR1 is SGHRS and CDR2 is YFSETQ. The CDR3 has 14 residues. The V gene end was trimmed by 3 bases and the J gene end by 5 bases; junction bases not matched to a gene: 3. CDR3 amino acids: CASSSVAGDNEQFF. The CDR3 region has the DNA TGCGCCAGCAGCTCCGTAGCGGGGGACAATGAGCAGTTCTTC.

This chain connects TRBV7-2 to TRBJ2-5; D remains ambiguous. The V gene lost 3 bases and the J gene lost 7 bases, with 6 bases spanning the gap. The germline CDR1 and CDR2 sequences are SGHTA and FQGNSA. The CDR3 has 11 residues. Here the CDR3 DNA reads TGTGCCAGCAGCTTTGAAGCGACCCAGTACTTC. Translating gives CASSFEATQYF.

J is TRBJ2-5 and V is TRBV5-1; D remains unclear. V lost 0 bases and J 4 bases, leaving 13 bases between the germline ends. Germline V lookup: CDR1 SGHRS, CDR2 YFSETQ. This CDR3 spans 15 amino acids. CDR3: CASSLAASSGETQYF. CDR3 in DNA: TGCGCCAGCAGCTTGGCCGCGTCTTCGGGAGAGACCCAGTACTTC.

The rearrangement uses TRBV7-2 and TRBJ1-5; the match to TRBD1 covers 7 bases. This CDR3 has 13 residues. Germline V lookup: CDR1 SGHTA, CDR2 FQGNSA. V lost 5 bases to trimming and J lost 2 bases; unmatched junction nucleotides: 0. The chain's CDR3 is CASSTGGNQPQHF. The CDR3 nucleotides are TGTGCCAGCAGCACAGGGGGCAATCAGCCCCAGCATTTT.

This clone appeared a few times. The chain employs TRBV18 and TRBJ1-1; D unclear. Per the germline V gene, CDR1 is KGHSH and CDR2 is LQKENI. The CDR3 is 12 residues long. V dropped 5 bases and J dropped 3 bases, with 7 bases sitting between them. The CDR3 DNA reads as TGTGCCAGCTCATGGGGAGACACTGAAGCTTTCTTT. This sequence encodes CASSWGDTEAFF.

The J gene is TRBJ2-4, the V gene TRBV2, with TRBD1 matching 7 bases. Germline CDR1 reads SNHLY; CDR2 reads FYNNEI. CDR3 length equals 14 residues. V was clipped by 8 bases and J by 4 bases; unmatched bases: 8. The CDR3 region has the DNA TGTGCCAGCCGAGGCCGGGACAGTAAAAACATTCAGTACTTC. Protein: CASRGRDSKNIQYF.